This T cell receptor beta chain was obtained from a study of blood T cells in healthy people across ages. Findings of the study overall: Naive CD4+ cells and diversity were both higher in long-lived donors than in aged donors.

Healthy Caucasian individuals from Russia aged roughly 6 to 90 served as donors. Between the trimmed V and J ends, which lost 5 bases and 4 bases, there was a span of 10 bases. The germline V gene encodes CDR1 MNHNS and CDR2 SASEGT. This CDR3 has 13 residues. Through a sample-barcoded 5' primer and a J-beta primer mix, a second PCR was run for about 7 to 12 cycles. TCRdb fed the 5' RACE reads into MiXCR, producing one record per CDR3 protein. The sample carries under 800,000 distinct CDR3 sequences, about 42% recorded once. This clonotype was detected many times. Its cognate antigen is unknown. The receptor comes from a woman in her fifties or sixties in good health. What was sequenced was blood. The J gene is TRBJ2-3, the V gene TRBV6-1, with a tentative D call TRBD1 (6 bases). This CDR3 reads CASSPTGSDTQYF. CDR3 coding DNA: TGTGCCAGCAGTCCGACAGGTTCAGATACGCAGTATTTT.